These 27 T cell receptor beta chains share one sample of origin, sequenced in a study of T-cell reconstitution after alpha-beta-depleted transplantation in children (dated by TCRdb to 2016 to 2017). The method behind the library was PCR. Sequencing was performed on an Illumina HiSeq 2500. To normalize quantification of the TCRbeta repertoire, the TCR libraries were built with molecular barcoding that relied on unique molecular identifiers. TCRdb's own reprocessing of the public reads used fastp at Q25 and MiXCR and kept productive beta chains. Rows with a matching CDR3 protein are joined into one entry that keeps the most common DNA and genes. The sample table holds 200,000 to 250,000 distinct CDR3 sequences, of which over 9.5% were seen once. Clones ranked in the top ten supply around 5% of the sample. Sample: PBMCs from the stem cell graft donor, taken from the stem cell graft. Source of these receptors: a human donor who donated a stem cell graft to a child with SCID.

This clonotype has just a few counts. The CDR3 nucleotides are TGCGCCAGCAGCCCAAACAGGGGAGGAGGCACTGAAGCTTTCTTT. It codes for CASSPNRGGGTEAFF. The chain joins TRBV5-1 to TRBJ1-1, with 7 bases aligning to TRBD1. The germline gives CDR1 SGHRS, CDR2 YFSETQ. V was pared by 4 bases and J by 4 bases, with 10 bases of the junction left unmatched. The CDR3 runs 15 residues.

This clonotype was seen at least ten times. The rearrangement uses TRBV4-1 and TRBJ2-1; D ambiguous. CDR3 length: 16 amino acids. V was clipped by 0 bases and J by 5 bases, with 14 bases between them. The germline V gene has CDR1 MGHRA and CDR2 YSYEKL. DNA for the CDR3: TGCGCCAGCAGCCAAGACAGGATGGGCTACAACAATGAGCAGTTCTTC. Translation: CASSQDRMGYNNEQFF.

This clonotype was detected ten times or more. V and J are TRBV15 and TRBJ1-5, with TRBD1 as a possible D gene (6 bases). Germline CDR1 LNHNV, CDR2 YYDKDF (reference sequence). This CDR3 comprises 13 residues. Trimming cost V 9 bases and J 4 bases, with 13 bases left between them. For the CDR3, the DNA is TGTGCCACAGGCGGACAGCCAAATCAGCCCCAGCATTTT. Translated, it gives CATGGQPNQPQHF.

The sample holds many counts of this clonotype. The chain joins TRBV6-1 to TRBJ1-1, with D possibly TRBD1 on 6 matching bases. CDR1 MNHNS and CDR2 SASEGT come from the germline V gene. The CDR3 loop spans 12 amino acids. The V end was cut by 6 bases, the J end by 11 bases, with 16 bases between. The CDR3 DNA is TGTGCCAGCAGCGAATCCGGACAGTCTGCTTTCTTT. This sequence encodes CASSESGQSAFF.

This clonotype was picked up many times. The CDR3, as DNA: TGTGCCAGCAGTTTAGGACTAAGGGGTGAGCAGTTCTTC. Encoded protein: CASSLGLRGEQFF. This chain connects TRBV28 to TRBJ2-1; tentative D call: TRBD2 (6 bases). The CDR3 totals 13 residues. Trimming removed 2 bases from V and 9 bases from J, with 11 bases in between. Germline V gene data show CDR1 as MDHEN and CDR2 as SYDVKM.

This clonotype was recorded many times. The V and J genes are TRBV7-2 and TRBJ2-3, with 12 bases matching TRBD2. The V segment lost 5 bases and the J segment 0 bases; nucleotides outside the gene matches: 0. The CDR3 has 15 residues. The germline CDR1 and CDR2 sequences are SGHTA and FQGNSA. Here the CDR3 DNA reads TGTGCCAGCAGCGGACTAGCGGGGAGCACAGATACGCAGTATTTT. Its protein product is CASSGLAGSTDTQYF.

This clonotype was detected a few times. The chain employs TRBV7-2 and TRBJ2-1; D is unclear. The V gene lost 1 base and the J gene lost 4 bases, with 8 bases spanning the gap. This CDR3 comprises 14 residues. In germline, CDR1 is SGHTA, CDR2 FQGNSA. CDR3 protein: CASSLGLVYNEQFF. For the CDR3, the DNA is TGTGCCAGCAGCTTAGGGCTCGTATACAATGAGCAGTTCTTC.

This clonotype has at least ten counts. This chain uses TRBV29-1 with TRBJ2-1, with 7 bases fitting TRBD1. Germline V lookup: CDR1 SQVTM, CDR2 ANQGSEA. V was pared by 6 bases and J by 8 bases, with 4 bases of the junction left unmatched. This CDR3 region has 11 residues. The CDR3 reads CSVTRGYEQFF. The CDR3, as DNA: TGCAGCGTGACCAGGGGGTATGAGCAGTTCTTC.

A note on this clonotype: A single base separates this from a much larger clone, so it may be a read error. The chain joins TRBV7-8 to TRBJ2-7, with D possibly called TRBD1 or TRBD2 (6 bases each). Germline V gene sequence: CDR1 SGHVS, CDR2 FQNEAQ. The length of the CDR3 is 14 residues. The CDR3 spells CDSSLFPGAGEQYF. The CDR3 DNA reads TGTGACAGCAGCTTATTTCCGGGGGCGGGCGAGCAGTACTTC.

The chain carries TRBV6-2 or TRBV6-3 and TRBJ2-7, with D possibly TRBD1 on 6 matching bases. CDR3 length equals 15 residues. The germline CDR1 and CDR2 sequences are MNHEY and SVGEGT. Trimming shortened V by 6 bases and J by 0 bases, and 15 bases separated the two germline ends. As DNA, the CDR3 is TGTGCCAGCAGGAGAGGGACACTTCGCTCCTACGAGCAGTACTTC. This translates into CASRRGTLRSYEQYF.

About this clonotype: Being one base from a much bigger clone, this may be a read error. The chain uses TRBV20-1 and TRBJ2-7; 9 bases agree with TRBD1. Looked up from germline, CDR1 is DFQATT and CDR2 is SNEGSKA (reference sequence). The CDR3 sequence is 14 residues long. CDR3 sequence reads: CSARDGQGSHEQHF. The CDR3 region has the DNA TGCAGTGCTAGAGACGGACAGGGGTCCCACGAGCAGCACTTC.

The table lists this clonotype with many counts. This sequence joins TRBV5-1 and TRBJ1-1; tentative D call: TRBD1 (5 bases). Trimming shortened V by 3 bases and J by 0 bases, and 15 bases separated the two germline ends. From germline, CDR1 is SGHRS and CDR2 YFSETQ. The CDR3 is made up of 16 amino acids. CDR3 coding DNA: TGCGCCAGCAGCTGGGCCACAGGAGGCGTGAACACTGAAGCTTTCTTT. Translation gives CASSWATGGVNTEAFF.

There are many counts of this clonotype. The gene calls are TRBV28 and TRBJ1-1; possible D gene TRBD1, 5 bases. Germline-derived CDR1 and CDR2 are MDHEN and SYDVKM. CDR3 length equals 15 residues. V was clipped by 6 bases and J by 5 bases, with 19 bases between them. For the CDR3, the DNA is TGTGCCAGCAGGACTCGGACTAGGGGAGGGACTGAAGCTTTCTTT. Protein sequence: CASRTRTRGGTEAFF. The whole variable domain, remainder taken from reference TRBV28 and TRBJ1-1, is DVKVTQSSRYLVKRTGEKVFLECVQDMDHENMFWYRQDPGLGLRLIYFSYDVKMKEKGDIPEGYSVSREKKERFSLILESASTNQTSMYLCASRTRTRGGTEAFFGQGTRLTVV.

Ten or more counts support this clonotype. The chain uses TRBV7-9 and TRBJ1-2, with D uncertain. The germline V gene encodes CDR1 SEHNR and CDR2 FQNEAQ (reference sequence). The CDR3 is 17 residues long. The germline V and J ends were trimmed by 0 bases and 3 bases, with 17 bases remaining between them. The CDR3 nucleotides read TGTGCCAGCAGCTTAGCGCAGGCCGGTAACTCGGACTATGGCTACACCTTC. This encodes CASSLAQAGNSDYGYTF.

This clonotype has just a few counts. The V gene is TRBV6-2 or TRBV6-3, the J gene TRBJ1-1, with D perhaps matching TRBD1 (5 bases). Trimming stripped 4 bases from V and 2 bases from J, with 8 bases between. Germline V gene data show CDR1 as MNHEY and CDR2 as SVGEGT. The CDR3 runs 13 residues. CDR3 coding DNA: TGTGCCAGCAGTTGGGGACCTAACACTGAAGCTTTCTTT. Protein sequence: CASSWGPNTEAFF.

With regard to this clonotype: A much larger clone is a single base away; this may be a read error. This sequence joins TRBV5-6 and TRBJ1-2; D unclear. Germline V gene data show CDR1 as SGHDT and CDR2 as YYEEEE. The CDR3 spans 14 residues. The chain's CDR3 is CASSLWRYHYGDTF. CDR3 bases: TGTGCCAGCAGCTTGTGGAGATACCACTATGGCGACACCTTC.

The sample holds many counts of this clonotype. The V call is TRBV27, the J call TRBJ2-7; 7 nucleotides line up with TRBD2. V lost 6 bases, J lost 1 base, and 6 bases stayed unmatched. Germline CDR1 reads MNHEY; CDR2 reads SMNVEV (reference sequence). The CDR3 is 14 residues long. This CDR3 reads CASRAGLFSYEQYF. DNA for the CDR3: TGTGCCAGCAGAGCGGGACTCTTTTCCTACGAGCAGTACTTC.

This clonotype occurred many times. CDR3 sequence (DNA): TGCGCCAGCAGCTCGCCCGGAGGGGTGGCGAACACTGAAGCTTTCTTT. It encodes CASSSPGGVANTEAFF. The chain uses TRBV5-1 and TRBJ1-1; TRBD1 is a possible D gene (5 bases). Germline CDR1 SGHRS, CDR2 YFSETQ. The CDR3 has 16 residues. Trimming stripped 3 bases from V and 1 base from J, with 16 bases between.

This clonotype was recorded many times. The gene calls are TRBV12-3 or TRBV12-4 and TRBJ2-3; TRBD1 matches at 7 bases. V was clipped by 4 bases and J by 2 bases; unmatched bases: 6. CDR3 size: 15 residues. In nucleotides, the CDR3 is TGTGCCAGCAGTTCCGACAGGGACCTCACAGATACGCAGTATTTT. Protein: CASSSDRDLTDTQYF.

In its sample, this clonotype was seen many times. This sequence joins TRBV6-5 and TRBJ1-1; weak D call: TRBD1 (5 bases). Germline CDR1 and CDR2: MNHEY and SVGAGI. The length of the CDR3 is 15 residues. Between the trimmed V and J ends, which lost 2 bases and 3 bases, there was a span of 13 bases. The CDR3 DNA follows: TGTGCCAGCAGTTACGGGGGGTGGATCGACACTGAAGCTTTCTTT. Its protein product is CASSYGGWIDTEAFF.

Regarding this clonotype: A much larger clone sits a single nucleotide away, making a read error possible. The CDR3 DNA is TGCAGCGTTGAACGTAAGGGGAACTGTGGCTACACCTTC. It yields the protein CSVERKGNCGYTF. The V call is TRBV29-1, the J call TRBJ1-2; possible D gene TRBD1, 5 bases. Germline CDR1 and CDR2: SQVTM and ANQGSEA. CDR3 size: 13 residues. The entire variable domain, with the rest obtained from reference TRBV29-1 and TRBJ1-2, is as follows: SAVISQKPSRDICQRGTSLTIQCQVDSQVTMMFWYRQQPGQSLTLIATANQGSEATYESGFVIDKFPISRPNLTFSTLTVSNMSPEDSSIYLCSVERKGNCGYTFGSGTRLTVV.

This clonotype has only a few counts. This chain connects TRBV14 to TRBJ1-2; the D is unclear. Trimming cost V 4 bases and J 3 bases, with 9 bases left between them. Germline assignment: CDR1 SGHDN and CDR2 FVKESK. The CDR3 contains 13 residues. This CDR3 reads CASSPGFHYGYTF. As DNA, the CDR3 is TGTGCCAGCAGCCCCGGGTTCCACTATGGCTACACCTTC. Supplemented by reference TRBV14 and TRBJ1-2, the full variable domain reads EAGVTQFPSHSVIEKGQTVTLRCDPISGHDNLYWYRRVMGKEIKFLLHFVKESKQDESGMPNNRFLAERTGGTYSTLKVQPAELEDSGVYFCASSPGFHYGYTFGSGTRLTVV.

In its sample, this clonotype was seen many times. V gene TRBV5-1 combines with J gene TRBJ1-2; a possible D gene is TRBD1 (5 bases). Trimming took 0 bases from V and 3 from J, leaving 9 bases between them. The V gene's germline CDR1 is SGHRS and CDR2 YFSETQ. The CDR3 has 14 amino acids. CDR3: CASSLVEGYYGYTF. DNA for the CDR3: TGCGCCAGCAGCTTGGTAGAGGGGTACTATGGCTACACCTTC.

This clonotype was seen many times. The chain employs TRBV20-1 and TRBJ2-5; D might be TRBD2 (8 bases). The CDR3 extends over 17 amino acids. Germline V lookup: CDR1 DFQATT, CDR2 SNEGSKA (reference sequence). Trimming removed 1 base from V and 3 bases from J, with 21 bases in between. The CDR3 DNA reads TGCAGTGCTAGAGGGGTCATCGCGGGGGGACAGAAAGAGACCCAGTACTTC. It specifies CSARGVIAGGQKETQYF.

Only a few counts were recorded for this clonotype. The chain is built from TRBV5-1 and TRBJ1-1; the D is unclear. This CDR3 contains 14 residues. Per the germline V gene, CDR1 is SGHRS and CDR2 is YFSETQ. Between the trimmed V and J ends, which lost 0 bases and 2 bases, there was a span of 8 bases. CDR3 region: CASSLGRINTEAFF. CDR3 bases: TGCGCCAGCAGCTTGGGGCGGATAAACACTGAAGCTTTCTTT.

This clonotype was seen many times. V usage is TRBV5-1 and J usage is TRBJ2-7; D unresolved. The CDR3 consists of 13 residues. The germline gives CDR1 SGHRS, CDR2 YFSETQ. The V end was cut by 6 bases, the J end by 5 bases, with 15 bases between. CDR3 sequence (DNA): TGCGCCAGCAATCCCATCAATGACAACGAGCAGTACTTC. Protein: CASNPINDNEQYF. The full variable domain, with the rest looked up from reference TRBV5-1 and TRBJ2-7, is KAGVTQTPRYLIKTRGQQVTLSCSPISGHRSVSWYQQTPGQGLQFLFEYFSETQRNKGNFPGRFSGRQFSNSRSEMNVSTLELGDSALYLCASNPINDNEQYFGPGTRLTVT.

This clonotype has ten or more counts. V gene TRBV6-2 or TRBV6-3 combines with J gene TRBJ2-1, with no clear D. Germline V gene data show CDR1 as MNHEY and CDR2 as SVGEGT. This CDR3 has 14 amino acids. Deletions cut 2 bases from V and 5 bases from J, with 10 bases between. The CDR3 DNA reads as TGTGCCAGCAGTTACGGGCAGGTCAACAATGAGCAGTTCTTC. Its protein is CASSYGQVNNEQFF.